The 9 T cell receptor beta chains below come from one sample, sequenced in a study of CD4 and CD8 cells across lung adenocarcinoma regions. TCRdb processed the PCR reads anew with MiXCR; each CDR3 protein has one entry. Altogether about 11,000 distinct CDR3 sequences are present, 59% being singletons, with the ten largest covering 88%. The sample comprised CD8+ T cells from the margin of a lung tumor. All receptors come from a male donor with lung adenocarcinoma. The CD4 and CD8 labels of this study may be unreliable.

The sample holds a few counts of this clonotype. The CDR3 bases are TGTGCCAGCAGTCGAACACAGGAATTTGATACGCAGTATTTT. Translating gives CASSRTQEFDTQYF. The rearrangement uses TRBV6-1 and TRBJ2-3, with D perhaps TRBD1 (5 bases). With 5 bases removed from V and 6 bases from J, the gap between germline ends came to 15 bases. Germline V lookup: CDR1 MNHNS, CDR2 SASEGT. This CDR3 is 14 amino acids long.

The chain employs TRBV11-2 and TRBJ1-2; 10 bases match TRBD1. The CDR3 is 15 amino acids. Germline V gene sequence: CDR1 SGHAT, CDR2 FQNNGV. J was trimmed by 7 bases and V by 0 bases; bases with no gene match: 5. This CDR3 reads CASSLDTWTGGGYTF. The CDR3 DNA reads as TGTGCCAGCAGCTTAGACACCTGGACAGGGGGTGGCTACACCTTC. The full variable domain, with the rest looked up from reference TRBV11-2 and TRBJ1-2, is EAGVAQSPRYKIIEKRQSVAFWCNPISGHATLYWYQQILGQGPKLLIQFQNNGVVDDSQLPKDRFSAERLKGVDSTLKIQPAKLEDSAVYLCASSLDTWTGGGYTFGSGTRLTVV.

The rearrangement uses TRBV6-1 and TRBJ2-5; 10 bases are a match to TRBD2. Gene TRBJ2-7 matches the end of the DNA better, so the J call may be wrong. Germline lookup yields CDR1 MNHNS and CDR2 SASEGT. This CDR3 spans 14 amino acids. Here the CDR3 reads CASSASGGTYEQYF. CDR3 in DNA: TGTGCCAGCAGCGCTAGCGGGGGCACCTACGAGCAGTACTTC.

This clonotype is medium-sized within its sample. The gene calls are TRBV6-1 and TRBJ2-7; 8 bases align to TRBD1. Germline V gene sequence: CDR1 MNHNS, CDR2 SASEGT. V shed 5 bases and J 2 bases; nucleotides not matched to a gene: 5. CDR3 size: 14 residues. The CDR3 sequence is CASSPRTGPYEQYF. The CDR3 DNA reads as TGTGCCAGCAGTCCCCGGACAGGGCCCTACGAGCAGTACTTC.

V gene TRBV29-1 combines with J gene TRBJ2-1, with D uncertain. Trimming stripped 4 bases from V and 1 base from J, with 14 bases between. From germline, CDR1 is SQVTM and CDR2 ANQGSEA. The CDR3 length is 15 residues. The CDR3 DNA reads as TGCAGCGTTGGGGCGGCGTACGAATCCTACAATGAGCAGTTCTTC. Translated: CSVGAAYESYNEQFF.

This clonotype has just a few counts. This sequence joins TRBV4-1 and TRBJ2-1; D ambiguous. The CDR3 totals 17 residues. Germline lookup yields CDR1 MGHRA and CDR2 YSYEKL. Trimming took off 2 bases at V and 2 bases at J, with 16 bases between the two ends. The CDR3 DNA is TGCGCCAGCAGCCAACTGAGGTTGGTGCGGCCCTACAATGAGCAGTTCTTC. Protein sequence: CASSQLRLVRPYNEQFF.

The V gene is TRBV6-1, the J gene TRBJ2-3, with D perhaps matching TRBD2 (6 bases). Germline CDR1 and CDR2: MNHNS and SASEGT. This CDR3 region has 17 residues. V lost 3 bases and J 11 bases, leaving 27 bases between the germline ends. For the CDR3, the DNA is TGTGCCAGCAGTGATTACCGCGGGATTACCACCTACGATGAGCAGTATTTT. Residues: CASSDYRGITTYDEQYF.

The V and J genes are TRBV27 and TRBJ2-1; no firm D call. Germline V gene lookup returns CDR1 MNHEY and CDR2 SMNVEV (reference sequence). The CDR3 consists of 13 residues. V was pared by 6 bases and J by 0 bases, with 6 bases between. In DNA, the CDR3 is TGTGCCAGCAGCGGCCGCTCCTACAATGAGCAGTTCTTC. Its translation: CASSGRSYNEQFF.

This clonotype was detected many times. The chain is built from TRBV4-1 and TRBJ2-1; D is perhaps TRBD1 (6 bases). Per germline, CDR1 MGHRA and CDR2 YSYEKL. The CDR3 spans 15 residues. V was trimmed by 0 bases and J by 1 base, leaving 7 bases between them. CDR3 sequence (DNA): TGCGCCAGCAGCCAAGACAGGGGATCCTACAATGAGCAGTTCTTC. Amino acid sequence: CASSQDRGSYNEQFF.